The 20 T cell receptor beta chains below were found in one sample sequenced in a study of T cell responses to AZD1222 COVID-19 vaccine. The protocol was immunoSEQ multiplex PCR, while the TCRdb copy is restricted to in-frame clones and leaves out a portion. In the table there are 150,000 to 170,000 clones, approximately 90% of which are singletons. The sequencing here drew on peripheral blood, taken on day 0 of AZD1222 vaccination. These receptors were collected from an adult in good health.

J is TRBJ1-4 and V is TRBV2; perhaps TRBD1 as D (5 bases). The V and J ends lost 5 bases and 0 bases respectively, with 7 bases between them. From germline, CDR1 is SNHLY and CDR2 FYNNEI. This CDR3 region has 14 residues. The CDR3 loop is CASSPGPTNEKLFF. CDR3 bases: TGTGCCAGCAGTCCAGGGCCAACTAATGAAAAACTGTTTTTT.

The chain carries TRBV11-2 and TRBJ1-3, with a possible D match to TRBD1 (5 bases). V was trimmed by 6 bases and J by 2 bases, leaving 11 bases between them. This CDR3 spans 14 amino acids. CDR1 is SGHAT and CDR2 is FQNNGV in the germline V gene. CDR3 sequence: CASSPARAGNTIYF. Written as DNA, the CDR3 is TGTGCCAGCAGTCCAGCCAGGGCTGGAAACACCATATATTTT.

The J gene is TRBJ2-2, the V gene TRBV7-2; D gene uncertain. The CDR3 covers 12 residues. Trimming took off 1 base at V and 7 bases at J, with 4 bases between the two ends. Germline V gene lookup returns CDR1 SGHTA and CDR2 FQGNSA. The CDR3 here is CASSLGYGELFF. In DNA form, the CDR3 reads TGTGCCAGCAGCTTAGGATACGGGGAGCTGTTTTTT.

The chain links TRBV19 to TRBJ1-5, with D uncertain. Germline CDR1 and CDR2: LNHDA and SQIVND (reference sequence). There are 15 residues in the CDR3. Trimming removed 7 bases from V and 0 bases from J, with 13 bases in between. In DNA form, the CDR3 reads TGTGCCAGTACCTTGTCCCCAGTTAGCAATCAGCCCCAGCATTTT. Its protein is CASTLSPVSNQPQHF.

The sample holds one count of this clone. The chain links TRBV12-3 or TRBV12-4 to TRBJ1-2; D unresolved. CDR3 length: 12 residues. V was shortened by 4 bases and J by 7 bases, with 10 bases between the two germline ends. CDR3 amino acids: CASSSARAGYTF. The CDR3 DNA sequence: TGTGCCAGCAGTTCCGCACGGGCTGGCTACACCTTC.

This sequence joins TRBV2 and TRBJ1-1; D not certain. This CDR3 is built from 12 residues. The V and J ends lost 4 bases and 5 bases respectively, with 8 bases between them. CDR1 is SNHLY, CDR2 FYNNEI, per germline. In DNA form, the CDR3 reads TGTGCCAGCAGTGGGGGTCGGACTGAAGCTTTCTTT. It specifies CASSGGRTEAFF.

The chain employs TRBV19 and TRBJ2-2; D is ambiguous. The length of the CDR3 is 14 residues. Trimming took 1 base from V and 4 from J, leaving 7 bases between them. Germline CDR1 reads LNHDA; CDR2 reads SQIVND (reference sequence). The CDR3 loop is CASSIGGGTGELFF. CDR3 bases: TGTGCCAGTAGTATAGGGGGTGGCACCGGGGAGCTGTTTTTT.

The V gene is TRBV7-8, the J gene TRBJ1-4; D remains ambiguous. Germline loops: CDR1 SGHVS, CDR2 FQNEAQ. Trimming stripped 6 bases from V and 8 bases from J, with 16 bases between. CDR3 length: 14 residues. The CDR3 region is CASRGRALGEKLFF. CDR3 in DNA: TGTGCCAGCAGGGGCCGGGCTCTAGGGGAAAAACTGTTTTTT.

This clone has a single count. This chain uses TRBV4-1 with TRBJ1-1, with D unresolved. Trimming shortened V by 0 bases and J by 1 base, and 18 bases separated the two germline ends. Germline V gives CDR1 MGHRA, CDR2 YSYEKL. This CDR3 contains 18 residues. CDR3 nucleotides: TGCGCCAGCAGCCAAGAAGGAGGGTTAGGGCACGCGAACACTGAAGCTTTCTTT. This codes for CASSQEGGLGHANTEAFF.

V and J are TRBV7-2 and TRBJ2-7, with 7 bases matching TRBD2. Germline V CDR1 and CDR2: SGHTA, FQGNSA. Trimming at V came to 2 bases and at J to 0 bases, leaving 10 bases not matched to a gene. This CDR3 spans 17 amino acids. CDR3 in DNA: TGTGCCAGCAGCTTAAAGAGCGGGATTTCTGACTCCTACGAGCAGTACTTC. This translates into CASSLKSGISDSYEQYF.

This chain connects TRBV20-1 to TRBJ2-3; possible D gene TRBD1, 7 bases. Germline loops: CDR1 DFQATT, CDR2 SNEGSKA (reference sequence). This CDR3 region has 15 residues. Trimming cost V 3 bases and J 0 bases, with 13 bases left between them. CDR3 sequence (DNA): TGCAGTGCTAGTATCAGGGGGGATAGCACAGATACGCAGTATTTT. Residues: CSASIRGDSTDTQYF.

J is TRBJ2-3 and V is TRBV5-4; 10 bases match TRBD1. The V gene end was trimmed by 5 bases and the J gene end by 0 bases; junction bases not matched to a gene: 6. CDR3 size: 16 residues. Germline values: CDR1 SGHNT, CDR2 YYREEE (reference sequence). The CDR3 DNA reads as TGTGCCAGCAGTTCTCCGGGACAGGGGAGCACAGATACGCAGTATTTT. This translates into CASSSPGQGSTDTQYF.

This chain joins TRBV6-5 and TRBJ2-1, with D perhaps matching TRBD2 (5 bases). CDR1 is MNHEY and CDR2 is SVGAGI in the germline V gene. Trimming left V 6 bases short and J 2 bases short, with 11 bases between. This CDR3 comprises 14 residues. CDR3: CASRDQRTYNEQFF. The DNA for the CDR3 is TGTGCCAGCAGGGATCAGCGGACCTACAATGAGCAGTTCTTC.

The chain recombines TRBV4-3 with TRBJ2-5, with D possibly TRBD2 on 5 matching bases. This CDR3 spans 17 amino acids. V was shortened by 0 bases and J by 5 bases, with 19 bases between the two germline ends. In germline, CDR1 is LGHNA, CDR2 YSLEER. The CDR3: CASSQELLASRWETQYF. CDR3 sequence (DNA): TGCGCCAGCAGCCAAGAACTGTTAGCGTCGCGGTGGGAGACCCAGTACTTC.

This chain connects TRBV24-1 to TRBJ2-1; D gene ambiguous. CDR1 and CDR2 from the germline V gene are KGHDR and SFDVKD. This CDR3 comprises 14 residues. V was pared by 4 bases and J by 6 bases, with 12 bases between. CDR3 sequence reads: CATSDRTESNEQFF. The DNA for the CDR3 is TGTGCCACCAGTGACCGTACAGAGTCCAATGAGCAGTTCTTC.

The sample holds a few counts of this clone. CDR3 amino acids: CASSQDGRGNEKLFF. The CDR3 DNA sequence: TGCGCCAGCAGCCAAGATGGCAGGGGAAATGAAAAACTGTTTTTT. This chain connects TRBV4-1 to TRBJ1-4; D is possibly TRBD1 (6 bases). Trimming took off 0 bases at V and 5 bases at J, with 10 bases between the two ends. The CDR3 is 15 residues long. The germline V gene has CDR1 MGHRA and CDR2 YSYEKL.

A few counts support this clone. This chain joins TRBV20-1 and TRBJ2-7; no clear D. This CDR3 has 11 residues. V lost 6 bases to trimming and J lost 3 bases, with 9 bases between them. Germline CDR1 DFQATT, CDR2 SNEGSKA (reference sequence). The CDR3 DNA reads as TGCAGTGCCGAGCTATTCTACGAGCAGTACTTC. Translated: CSAELFYEQYF.

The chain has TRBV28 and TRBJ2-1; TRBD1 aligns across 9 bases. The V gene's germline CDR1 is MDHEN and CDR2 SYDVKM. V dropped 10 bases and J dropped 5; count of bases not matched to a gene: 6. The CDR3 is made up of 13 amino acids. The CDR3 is CATWDRANNEQFF. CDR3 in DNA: TGTGCCACCTGGGACAGGGCCAACAATGAGCAGTTCTTC.

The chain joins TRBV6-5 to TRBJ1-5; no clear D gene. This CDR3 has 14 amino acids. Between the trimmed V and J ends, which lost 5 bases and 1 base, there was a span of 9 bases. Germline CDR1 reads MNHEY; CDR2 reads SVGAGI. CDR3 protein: CASSLGRSNQPQHF. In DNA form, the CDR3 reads TGTGCCAGCAGTCTCGGACGGAGCAATCAGCCCCAGCATTTT.

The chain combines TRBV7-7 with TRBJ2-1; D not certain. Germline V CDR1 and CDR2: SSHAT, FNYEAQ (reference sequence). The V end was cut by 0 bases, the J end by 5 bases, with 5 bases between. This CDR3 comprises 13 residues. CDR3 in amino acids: CASSLASHNEQFF. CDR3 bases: TGTGCCAGCAGCTTAGCGTCCCACAATGAGCAGTTCTTC.